This T cell receptor beta chain was found in a study of Graves' ophthalmopathy and Graves' hyperthyroidism. Turning to the study itself: Hyperthyroidism was considered stable when no ophthalmopathy appeared within 18 months of follow-up.

This CDR3 has 15 amino acids. Germline CDR1 reads MNHEY; CDR2 reads SVGAGI. V was pared by 5 bases and J by 1 base, with 7 bases of the junction left unmatched. Transcripts of RNA were the source for amplifying TCR beta CDR3 regions. First-round RT-PCR employed HTBI primers, with a second-round multiplex PCR after it. TCRdb passed the multiplex PCR reads through MiXCR, listing each CDR3 protein once. The profile shows over a million distinct CDR3 sequences, about 40% of them singletons. The sequenced sample was peripheral blood or thyroid tissue (not recorded which). The TCR comes from an adult man with Graves' hyperthyroidism. The V and J genes are TRBV6-5 and TRBJ2-7, with TRBD1 matching 8 bases. For the CDR3, the DNA is TGTGCCAGCAGTCTCGACAGGGGCATGTCCTACGAGCAGTACTTC. Amino acid sequence: CASSLDRGMSYEQYF.